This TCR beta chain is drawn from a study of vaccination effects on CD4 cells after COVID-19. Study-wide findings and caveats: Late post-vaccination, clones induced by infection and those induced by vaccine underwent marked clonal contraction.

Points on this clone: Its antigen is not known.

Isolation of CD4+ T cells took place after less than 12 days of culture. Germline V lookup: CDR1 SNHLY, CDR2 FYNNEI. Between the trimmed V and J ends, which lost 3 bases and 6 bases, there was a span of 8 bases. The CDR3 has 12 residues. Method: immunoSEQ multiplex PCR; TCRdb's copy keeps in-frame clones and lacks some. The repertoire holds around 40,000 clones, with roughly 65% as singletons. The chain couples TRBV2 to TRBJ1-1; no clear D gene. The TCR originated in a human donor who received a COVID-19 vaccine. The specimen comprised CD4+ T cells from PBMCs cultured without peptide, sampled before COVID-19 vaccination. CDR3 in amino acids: CASSESLAEAFF. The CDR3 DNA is TGTGCCAGCAGTGAGAGTCTCGCTGAAGCTTTCTTT.